Listed below are T cell receptor beta chains from one sample, sequenced in a study of cytomegalovirus exposure and HLA in healthy donors. Only in-frame clones appear in the TCRdb table, and some are missing; sequencing was by immunoSEQ multiplex PCR. Counted here are hundreds of thousands of clones, 75% to 90% occurring once; the ten biggest clones make up around 1.2%. Sequences were obtained from PBMCs. Source of these receptors: a woman between 25 and 40 years old in good health and CMV-seropositive. Each CDR3 is given with its conserved first and last residue. A D gene is named only where the DNA matches it firmly. Rows may omit the clone size; those that give it use once, few, many or a size class.

d_gene	v_gene	abundance	j_gene	len	CDR3aa	CDR3nt
TRBD1	TRBV6-6	-	TRBJ1-1	15	CASSWGQGLGTEAFF	TGTGCCAGCAGTTGGGGACAGGGTCTGGGAACTGAAGCTTTCTTT
-	TRBV6-6	-	TRBJ1-5	15	CASSYFNREGQPQHF	TGTGCCAGCAGTTACTTTAACAGGGAGGGCCAGCCCCAGCATTTT
-	TRBV27	-	TRBJ2-1	16	CASSLSGRDSYNEQFF	TGTGCCAGCAGTTTATCCGGCAGGGACTCCTACAATGAGCAGTTCTTC
TRBD2	TRBV28	-	TRBJ2-7	15	CASSRLAGSSYEQYF	TGTGCCAGCAGTCGACTAGCGGGTAGCTCCTACGAGCAGTACTTC
TRBD1	TRBV6-1	-	TRBJ2-2	16	CASSEGGGTGTGELFF	TGTGCCAGCAGTGAGGGAGGCGGGACAGGCACCGGGGAGCTGTTTTTT
TRBD2	TRBV6-5	-	TRBJ2-7	14	CASSPATSGYEQYF	TGTGCCAGCAGTCCCGCGACTAGCGGATACGAGCAGTACTTC
TRBD1	TRBV7-9	-	TRBJ1-3	15	CASSESGGMGNTIYF	TGTGCCAGCAGCGAGTCAGGGGGCATGGGAAACACCATATATTTT
-	TRBV29-1	few	TRBJ2-1	14	CSGRQRDRYNEQFF	TGCAGCGGGCGCCAGCGGGACAGGTACAATGAGCAGTTCTTC
-	TRBV30	-	TRBJ1-1	16	CAWSVWEGLENTEAFF	TGTGCCTGGAGTGTATGGGAGGGTCTAGAGAACACTGAAGCTTTCTTT
TRBD2	TRBV18	-	TRBJ2-1	14	CASSLGLAVNEQFF	TGTGCCAGCTCATTGGGACTAGCGGTCAATGAGCAGTTCTTC
TRBD1	TRBV19	-	TRBJ2-7	15	CASSLGQGSSYEQYF	TGTGCCAGTAGTCTTGGACAGGGGAGCTCCTACGAGCAGTACTTC
-	TRBV30	-	TRBJ2-7	13	CAWRGGGSYEQYF	TGTGCCTGGAGGGGAGGGGGGTCCTACGAGCAGTACTTC
-	TRBV28	-	TRBJ2-3	13	CASIGFPSDTQYF	TGTGCCAGCATCGGTTTCCCATCGGATACGCAGTATTTT
-	TRBV29-1	-	TRBJ2-3	12	CSVSSGTDTQYF	TGCAGCGTTTCTAGCGGCACAGATACGCAGTATTTT
TRBD2	TRBV4-2	-	TRBJ2-7	18	CASSMGPDPSGSAYEQYF	TGTGCCAGCAGCATGGGGCCCGATCCTAGCGGGAGCGCCTACGAGCAGTACTTC
TRBD2	TRBV2	-	TRBJ2-7	15	CASSKTSGGPYEQYF	TGTGCCAGCAGTAAAACTAGCGGGGGACCCTACGAGCAGTACTTC